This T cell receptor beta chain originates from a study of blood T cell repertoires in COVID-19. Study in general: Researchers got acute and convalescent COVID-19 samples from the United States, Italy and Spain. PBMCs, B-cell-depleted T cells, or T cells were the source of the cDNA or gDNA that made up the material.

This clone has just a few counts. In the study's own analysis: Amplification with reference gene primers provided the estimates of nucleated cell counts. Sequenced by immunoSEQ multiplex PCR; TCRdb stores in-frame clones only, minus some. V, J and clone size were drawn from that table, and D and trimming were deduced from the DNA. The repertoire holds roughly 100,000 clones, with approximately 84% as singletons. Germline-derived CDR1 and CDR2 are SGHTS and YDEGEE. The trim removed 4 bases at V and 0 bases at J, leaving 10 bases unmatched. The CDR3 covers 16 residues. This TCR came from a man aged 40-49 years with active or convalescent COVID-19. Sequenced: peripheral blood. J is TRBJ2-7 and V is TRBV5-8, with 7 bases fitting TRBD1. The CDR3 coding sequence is TGTGCCAGCAGCCCTAAGCCGGGACAGTACTCCTACGAGCAGTACTTC. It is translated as CASSPKPGQYSYEQYF. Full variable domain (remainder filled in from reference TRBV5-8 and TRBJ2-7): EAGVTQSPTHLIKTRGQQATLRCSPISGHTSVYWYQQALGLGLQFLLWYDEGEERNRGNFPPRFSGRQFPNYSSELNVNALELEDSALYLCASSPKPGQYSYEQYFGPGTRLTVT.